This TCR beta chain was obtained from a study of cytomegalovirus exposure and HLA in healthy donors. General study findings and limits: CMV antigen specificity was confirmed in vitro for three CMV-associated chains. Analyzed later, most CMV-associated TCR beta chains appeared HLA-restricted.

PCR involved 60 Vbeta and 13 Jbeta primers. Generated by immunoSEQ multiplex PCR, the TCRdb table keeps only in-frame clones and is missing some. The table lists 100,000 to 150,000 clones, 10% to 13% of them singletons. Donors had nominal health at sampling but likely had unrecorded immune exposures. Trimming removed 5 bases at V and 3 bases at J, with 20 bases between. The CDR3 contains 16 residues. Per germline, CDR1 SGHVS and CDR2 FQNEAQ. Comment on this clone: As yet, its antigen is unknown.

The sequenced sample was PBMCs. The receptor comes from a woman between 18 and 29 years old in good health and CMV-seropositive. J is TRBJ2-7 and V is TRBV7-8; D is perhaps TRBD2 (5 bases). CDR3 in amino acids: CASSAEAGQYIYEQYF. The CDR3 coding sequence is TGTGCCAGCAGCGCAGAGGCGGGTCAGTATATCTACGAGCAGTACTTC.